The rows below give T cell receptor beta chains drawn from one sample of a study of Ad26.COV2.S vaccination and SARS-CoV-2 variants. The assay was immunoSEQ multiplex PCR, and TCRdb's table has in-frame clones only and misses some. The data show 300,000 to 400,000 clones, 80% to 90% seen once. The sequencing here drew on peripheral blood, taken in a trial of Ad26.COV2.S vaccine versus placebo. The origin of the receptors is a person aged 18-60 years who received the Ad26.COV2.S COVID-19 vaccine or a placebo. Both conserved end residues are part of each CDR3. The D gene is left open where the match is weak. Rows give clone size only sometimes, using once, few, many, or a class for an expanded clone.

V	size	J	D	CDR3	DNA
TRBV6-6	.	TRBJ2-7	.	CASSLPRGALRSYEQYF	TGTGCCAGCAGTCTCCCTCGAGGGGCGCTTAGGTCCTACGAGCAGTACTTC
TRBV7-9	.	TRBJ2-7	.	CASRHPGTLYEQYF	TGTGCCAGCAGACACCCCGGGACACTCTACGAGCAGTACTTC
TRBV4-1	.	TRBJ1-2	TRBD1	CASSDRGKADGYTF	TGCGCCAGCAGTGACAGGGGGAAGGCGGATGGCTACACCTTC
TRBV12-3/TRBV12-4	.	TRBJ1-1	TRBD1	CASSFEGTGKAFF	TGTGCCAGCAGTTTTGAAGGGACAGGGAAAGCTTTCTTT
TRBV9	.	TRBJ2-2	TRBD2	CASSGLAGGTGELFF	TGTGCCAGCAGCGGGCTAGCGGGAGGTACCGGGGAGCTGTTTTTT
TRBV11-3	.	TRBJ2-2	.	CASSSQRQGARGGELFF	TGTGCCAGCAGCTCCCAGCGGCAAGGGGCGCGTGGCGGGGAGCTGTTTTTT
TRBV9	.	TRBJ2-1	.	CASSVSPITMRQFF	TGTGCCAGCAGCGTATCTCCTATTACAATGAGGCAGTTCTTC
TRBV2	.	TRBJ1-5	.	CASIAGEDQPQHF	TGTGCCAGCATTGCGGGGGAGGATCAGCCCCAGCATTTT
TRBV30	.	TRBJ1-1	.	CAWTGGWTEAFF	TGTGCCTGGACGGGCGGGTGGACTGAAGCTTTCTTT
TRBV9	.	TRBJ1-5	.	CASSPSSHQPQHF	TGTGCCAGCAGCCCCTCGTCCCATCAGCCCCAGCATTTT
TRBV7-9	.	TRBJ1-2	TRBD1	CASSLRGTGGFDGYTF	TGTGCCAGCAGCTTGCGCGGGACAGGGGGCTTTGATGGCTACACCTTC
TRBV6-2/TRBV6-3	.	TRBJ1-1	.	CASSYVIGQTNTEAFF	TGTGCCAGCAGTTACGTCATTGGACAAACTAACACTGAAGCTTTCTTT
TRBV19	few	TRBJ2-2	TRBD1	CASRARGTVNTGELFF	TGTGCCAGTAGGGCAAGGGGGACAGTTAACACCGGGGAGCTGTTTTTT
TRBV7-8	.	TRBJ2-7	TRBD1	CASSFPGQGLREQYF	TGTGCCAGCAGCTTTCCGGGACAGGGCCTGAGGGAGCAGTACTTC
TRBV9	.	TRBJ1-2	.	CASSVEGRDGYTF	TGTGCCAGCAGCGTAGAAGGGAGGGATGGCTACACCTTC
TRBV10-2	.	TRBJ1-2	.	CASSERELSYTF	TGCGCCAGCAGTGAGAGAGAGTTAAGCTACACCTTC
TRBV10-3	.	TRBJ2-5	.	CAIRRIGGETQYF	TGTGCCATCCGGCGAATAGGCGGGGAGACCCAGTACTTC
TRBV4-1	.	TRBJ1-3	.	CASSQARDGVFVNTIYF	TGCGCCAGCAGCCAAGCCAGAGACGGGGTATTTGTAAATACCATATATTTT
TRBV29-1	once	TRBJ1-4	.	CSVHGGAGEKLFF	TGCAGCGTCCACGGGGGGGCCGGGGAAAAACTGTTTTTT
TRBV5-4	.	TRBJ2-4	.	CASSLEGTLAKNIQYF	TGTGCCAGCAGCTTGGAGGGGACGTTAGCCAAAAACATTCAGTACTTC
TRBV19	.	TRBJ1-5	.	CATSTDLLSNQPQHF	TGTGCCACCTCGACAGACCTCCTTAGCAATCAGCCCCAGCATTTT
TRBV4-3	.	TRBJ2-1	.	CASSQDLGASVVGEQFF	TGCGCCAGCAGCCAAGATCTGGGGGCGTCGGTGGTGGGTGAGCAGTTCTTC
TRBV11-2	.	TRBJ2-7	.	CASSLDPRAYEQYF	TGTGCCAGCAGCTTAGATCCACGGGCCTACGAGCAGTACTTC
TRBV13	.	TRBJ2-7	.	CASSVDRRSYEQYF	TGTGCCAGCAGCGTTGACCGCCGCTCCTACGAGCAGTACTTC
TRBV3-1/TRBV3-2	.	TRBJ1-2	.	CASSRDDSRYGYTF	TGTGCCAGCAGCCGGGACGACAGCCGCTATGGCTACACCTTC
TRBV3-1/TRBV3-2	.	TRBJ1-6	.	CASSLRRGGDSPLHF	TGTGCCAGCAGCCTTCGCAGGGGAGGGGATTCACCCCTCCACTTT
TRBV18	once	TRBJ2-7	.	CASSPNPGGTYEQYF	TGTGCCAGCTCACCTAACCCCGGGGGTACCTACGAGCAGTACTTC